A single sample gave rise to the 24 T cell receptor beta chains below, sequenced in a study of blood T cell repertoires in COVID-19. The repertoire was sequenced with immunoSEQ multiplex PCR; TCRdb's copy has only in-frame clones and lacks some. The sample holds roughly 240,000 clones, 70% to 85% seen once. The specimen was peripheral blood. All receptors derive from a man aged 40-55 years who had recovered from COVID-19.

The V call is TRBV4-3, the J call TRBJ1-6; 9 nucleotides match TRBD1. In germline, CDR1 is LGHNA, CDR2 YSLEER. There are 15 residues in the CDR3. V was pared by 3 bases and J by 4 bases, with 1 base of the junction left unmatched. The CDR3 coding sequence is TGCGCCAGCAGCCATGGGACAGGGTATAATTCACCCCTCCACTTT. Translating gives CASSHGTGYNSPLHF.

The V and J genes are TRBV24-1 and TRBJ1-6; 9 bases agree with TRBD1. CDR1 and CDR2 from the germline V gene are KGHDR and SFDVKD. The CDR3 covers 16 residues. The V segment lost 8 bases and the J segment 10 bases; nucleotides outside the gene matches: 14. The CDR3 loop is CATTSRRQGVLSPLHF. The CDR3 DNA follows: TGTGCCACCACCTCACGTAGACAGGGGGTCTTGTCACCCCTCCACTTT.

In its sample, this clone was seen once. CDR3 region: CASSLQGASDTQYF. The CDR3 bases are TGTGCCAGCAGTTTACAAGGGGCGTCAGATACGCAGTATTTT. V gene TRBV28 combines with J gene TRBJ2-3; TRBD1 might be the D (5 bases). Germline V CDR1 and CDR2: MDHEN, SYDVKM. Trimming cost V 2 bases and J 4 bases, with 10 bases left between them. The CDR3 runs 14 residues.

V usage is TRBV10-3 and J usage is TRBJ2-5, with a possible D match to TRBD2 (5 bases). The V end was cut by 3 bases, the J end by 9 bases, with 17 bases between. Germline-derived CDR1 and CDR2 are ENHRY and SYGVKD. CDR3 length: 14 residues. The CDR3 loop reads CAISEGSSQKAQYF. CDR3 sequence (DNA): TGTGCCATCAGTGAAGGTTCTAGCCAAAAGGCCCAGTACTTC.

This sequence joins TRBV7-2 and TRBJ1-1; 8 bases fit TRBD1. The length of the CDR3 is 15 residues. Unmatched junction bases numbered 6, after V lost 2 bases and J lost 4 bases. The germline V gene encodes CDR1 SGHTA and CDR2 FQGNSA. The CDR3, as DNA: TGTGCCAGCAGCTTAAAGGCAGGGGGCGTCACTGAAGCTTTCTTT. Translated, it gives CASSLKAGGVTEAFF.

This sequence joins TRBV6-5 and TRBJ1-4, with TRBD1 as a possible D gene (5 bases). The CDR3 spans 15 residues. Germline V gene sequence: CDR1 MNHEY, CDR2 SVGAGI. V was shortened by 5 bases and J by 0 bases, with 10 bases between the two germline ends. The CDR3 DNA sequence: TGTGCCAGCAGTACAGGCCCCGCAACTAATGAAAAACTGTTTTTT. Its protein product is CASSTGPATNEKLFF.

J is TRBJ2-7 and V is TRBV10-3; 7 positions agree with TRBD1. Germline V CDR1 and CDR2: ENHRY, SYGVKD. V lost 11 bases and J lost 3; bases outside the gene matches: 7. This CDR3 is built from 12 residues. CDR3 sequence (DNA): TGTGCCGCCGGACAGGCTCGCTACGAGCAGTACTTC. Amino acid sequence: CAAGQARYEQYF.

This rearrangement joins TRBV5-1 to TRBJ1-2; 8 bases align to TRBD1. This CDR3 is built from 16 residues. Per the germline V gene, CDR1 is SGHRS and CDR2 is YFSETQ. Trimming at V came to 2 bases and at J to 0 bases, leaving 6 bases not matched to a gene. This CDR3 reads CASSFLPGGPNYGYTF. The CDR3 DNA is TGCGCCAGCAGCTTTCTACCAGGGGGCCCTAACTATGGCTACACCTTC.

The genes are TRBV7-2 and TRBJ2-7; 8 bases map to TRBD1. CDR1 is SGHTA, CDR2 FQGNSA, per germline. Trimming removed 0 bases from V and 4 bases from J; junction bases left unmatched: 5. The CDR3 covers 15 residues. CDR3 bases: TGTGCCAGCAGCTTAGCGCGGACAGGGTTATACGAGCAGTACTTC. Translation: CASSLARTGLYEQYF. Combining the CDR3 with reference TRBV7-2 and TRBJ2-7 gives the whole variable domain GAGVSQSPSNKVTEKGKDVELRCDPISGHTALYWYRQSLGQGLEFLIYFQGNSAPDKSGLPSDRFSAERTGGSVSTLTIQRTQQEDSAVYLCASSLARTGLYEQYFGPGTRLTVT.

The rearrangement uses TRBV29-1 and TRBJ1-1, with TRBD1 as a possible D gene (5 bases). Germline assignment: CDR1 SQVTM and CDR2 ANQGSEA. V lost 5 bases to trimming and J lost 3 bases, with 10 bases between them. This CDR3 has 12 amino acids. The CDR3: CSVIPQDTEAFF. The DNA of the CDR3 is TGCAGCGTTATTCCACAGGACACTGAAGCTTTCTTT. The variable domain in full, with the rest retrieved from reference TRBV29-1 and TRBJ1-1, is SAVISQKPSRDICQRGTSLTIQCQVDSQVTMMFWYRQQPGQSLTLIATANQGSEATYESGFVIDKFPISRPNLTFSTLTVSNMSPEDSSIYLCSVIPQDTEAFFGQGTRLTVV.

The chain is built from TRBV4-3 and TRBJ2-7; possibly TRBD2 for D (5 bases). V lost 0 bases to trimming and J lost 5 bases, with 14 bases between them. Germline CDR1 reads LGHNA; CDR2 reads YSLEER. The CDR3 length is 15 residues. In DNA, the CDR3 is TGCGCCAGCAGCCAAGAAATAGGGAGTTACGACGAGCAGTACTTC. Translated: CASSQEIGSYDEQYF.

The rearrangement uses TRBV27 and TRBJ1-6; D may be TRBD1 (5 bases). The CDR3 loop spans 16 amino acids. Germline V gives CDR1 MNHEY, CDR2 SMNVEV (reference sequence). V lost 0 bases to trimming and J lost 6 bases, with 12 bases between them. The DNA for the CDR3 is TGTGCCAGCAGTTTATCGTCGGGGGATCTTAATTCACCCCTCCACTTT. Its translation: CASSLSSGDLNSPLHF.

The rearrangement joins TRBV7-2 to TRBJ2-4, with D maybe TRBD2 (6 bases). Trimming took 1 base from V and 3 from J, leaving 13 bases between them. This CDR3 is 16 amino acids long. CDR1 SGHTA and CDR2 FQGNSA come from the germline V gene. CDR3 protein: CASSLGTGSGKNIQYF. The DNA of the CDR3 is TGTGCCAGCAGCTTAGGAACAGGTAGCGGCAAAAACATTCAGTACTTC.

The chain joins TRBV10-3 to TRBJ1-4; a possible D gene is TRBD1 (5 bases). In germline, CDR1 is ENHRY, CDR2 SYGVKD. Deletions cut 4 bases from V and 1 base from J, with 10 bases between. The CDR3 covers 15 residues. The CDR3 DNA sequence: TGTGCCATCAGTGCTCGGAGGGGAACTAATGAAAAACTGTTTTTT. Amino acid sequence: CAISARRGTNEKLFF.

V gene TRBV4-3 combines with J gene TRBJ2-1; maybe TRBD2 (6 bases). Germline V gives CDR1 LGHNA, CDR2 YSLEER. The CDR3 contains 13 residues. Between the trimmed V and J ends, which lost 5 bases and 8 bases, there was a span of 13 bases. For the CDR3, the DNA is TGCGCCAGCAGCTACGGGGGTATCGATGAGCAGTTCTTC. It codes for CASSYGGIDEQFF.

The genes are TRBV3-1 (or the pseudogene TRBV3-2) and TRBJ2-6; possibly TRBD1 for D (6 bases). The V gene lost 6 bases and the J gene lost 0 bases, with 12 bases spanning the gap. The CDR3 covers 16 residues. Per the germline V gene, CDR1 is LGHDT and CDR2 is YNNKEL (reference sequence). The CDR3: CASSLQGPSGANVLTF. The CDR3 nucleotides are TGTGCCAGCAGTCTACAGGGACCCTCTGGGGCCAACGTCCTGACTTTC.

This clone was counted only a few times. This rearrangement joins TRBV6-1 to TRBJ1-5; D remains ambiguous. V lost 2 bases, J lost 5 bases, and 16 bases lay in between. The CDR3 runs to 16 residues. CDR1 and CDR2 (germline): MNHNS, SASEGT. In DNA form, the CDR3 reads TGTGCCAGCAGTGAACTCGAGGGAGCAGGCTATCAGCCCCAGCATTTT. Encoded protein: CASSELEGAGYQPQHF.

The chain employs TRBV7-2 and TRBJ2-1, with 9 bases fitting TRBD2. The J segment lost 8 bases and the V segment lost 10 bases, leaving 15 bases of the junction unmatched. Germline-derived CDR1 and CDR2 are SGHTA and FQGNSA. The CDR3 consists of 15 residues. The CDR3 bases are TGTGCCACCTCCCCATCTGGGACTAGCATCCATGAGCAGTTCTTC. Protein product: CATSPSGTSIHEQFF.

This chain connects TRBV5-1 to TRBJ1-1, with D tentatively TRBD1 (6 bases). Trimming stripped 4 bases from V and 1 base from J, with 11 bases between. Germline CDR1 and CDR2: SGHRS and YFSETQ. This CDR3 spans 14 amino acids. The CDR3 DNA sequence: TGCGCCAGCAGCGAACAGGGCACGAACACTGAAGCTTTCTTT. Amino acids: CASSEQGTNTEAFF.

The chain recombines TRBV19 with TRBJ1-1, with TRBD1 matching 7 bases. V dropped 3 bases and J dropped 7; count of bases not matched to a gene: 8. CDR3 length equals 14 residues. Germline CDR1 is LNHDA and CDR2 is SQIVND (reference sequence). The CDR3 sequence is CASSMGQPPLEAFF. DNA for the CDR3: TGTGCCAGTAGTATGGGACAGCCCCCGCTTGAAGCTTTCTTT.

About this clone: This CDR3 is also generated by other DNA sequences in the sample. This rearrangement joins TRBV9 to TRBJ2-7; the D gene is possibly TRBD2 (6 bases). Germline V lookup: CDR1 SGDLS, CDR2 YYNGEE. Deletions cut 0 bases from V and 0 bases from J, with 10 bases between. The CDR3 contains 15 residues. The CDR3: CASSVGGSGSYEQYF. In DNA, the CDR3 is TGTGCCAGCAGCGTAGGCGGTAGCGGCTCCTACGAGCAGTACTTC.

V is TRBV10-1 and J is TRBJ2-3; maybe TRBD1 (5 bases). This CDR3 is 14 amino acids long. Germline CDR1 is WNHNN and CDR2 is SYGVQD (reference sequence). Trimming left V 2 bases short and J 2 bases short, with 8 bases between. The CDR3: CASSERQLTDTQYF. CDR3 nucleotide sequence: TGCGCCAGCAGTGAGAGACAGCTCACAGATACGCAGTATTTT.

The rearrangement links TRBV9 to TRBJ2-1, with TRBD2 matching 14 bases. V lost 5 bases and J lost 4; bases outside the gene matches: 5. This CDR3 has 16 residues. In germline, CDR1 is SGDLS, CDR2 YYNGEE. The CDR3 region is CASRPGLAGGYNEQFF. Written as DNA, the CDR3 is TGTGCCAGCAGACCCGGACTAGCGGGGGGATACAATGAGCAGTTCTTC.

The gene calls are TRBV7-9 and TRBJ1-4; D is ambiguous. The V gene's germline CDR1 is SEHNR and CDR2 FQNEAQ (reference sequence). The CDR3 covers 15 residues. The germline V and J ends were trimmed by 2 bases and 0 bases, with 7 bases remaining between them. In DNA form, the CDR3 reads TGTGCCAGCAGCTTATTCCCCGCAACTAATGAAAAACTGTTTTTT. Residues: CASSLFPATNEKLFF. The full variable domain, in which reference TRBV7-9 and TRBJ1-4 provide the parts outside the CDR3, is DTGVSQNPRHKITKRGQNVTFRCDPISEHNRLYWYRQTLGQGPEFLTYFQNEAQLEKSRLLSDRFSAERPKGSFSTLEIQRTEQGDSAMYLCASSLFPATNEKLFFGSGTQLSVL.